This TCR beta chain was identified during a study of T cell repertoires in cytomegalovirus infection. Each CDR3 protein gets one entry after TCRdb re-called the reads with MiXCR. The sample holds more than 150,000 distinct CDR3 sequences, more than 15% seen once. V dropped 1 base and J dropped 9; count of bases not matched to a gene: 9. This CDR3 comprises 14 residues. The germline gives CDR1 SEHNR, CDR2 FQNEAQ (reference sequence). The table lists this clonotype with a few counts. The sequenced sample was CD8+ T cells from PBMCs. This chain uses TRBV7-9 with TRBJ2-7, with 7 bases aligning to TRBD1. This receptor was taken from a human donor in good health (CMV status not recorded). Some clones in this sample may be carry-over from other donors' samples. CDR3 loop: CASSLEGQPLWQYF. CDR3 DNA sequence: TGTGCCAGCAGCTTAGAGGGACAGCCCCTTTGGCAGTACTTC. Full variable domain (remainder filled in from reference TRBV7-9 and TRBJ2-7): DTGVSQNPRHKITKRGQNVTFRCDPISEHNRLYWYRQTLGQGPEFLTYFQNEAQLEKSRLLSDRFSAERPKGSFSTLEIQRTEQGDSAMYLCASSLEGQPLWQYFGPGTRLTVT.